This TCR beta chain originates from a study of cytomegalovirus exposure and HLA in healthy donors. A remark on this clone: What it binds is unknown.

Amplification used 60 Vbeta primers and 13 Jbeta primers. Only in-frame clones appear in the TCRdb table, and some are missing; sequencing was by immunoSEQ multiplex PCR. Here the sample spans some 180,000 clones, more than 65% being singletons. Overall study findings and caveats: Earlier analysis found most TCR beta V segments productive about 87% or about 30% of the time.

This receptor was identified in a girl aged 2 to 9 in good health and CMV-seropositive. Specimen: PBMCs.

CDR3 region: CSGLTGSYEQYF. The CDR3 bases are TGCAGCGGCCTGACGGGCTCCTACGAGCAGTACTTC. V usage is TRBV29-1 and J usage is TRBJ2-7; D unclear. Per germline, CDR1 SQVTM and CDR2 ANQGSEA. V was cut by 7 bases and J by 0 bases, with 10 bases left in between. The CDR3 covers 12 residues.